This record covers a single T cell receptor beta chain. What it binds is unknown. This record belongs to a study of cytomegalovirus exposure and HLA in healthy donors. The V gene's germline CDR1 is SGHDT and CDR2 YYEEEE. V lost 4 bases, J lost 4 bases, and 21 bases lay in between. The CDR3 is made up of 17 amino acids. Regarding the study as a whole: The classifier reportedly diagnosed cytomegalovirus status with high specificity and sensitivity.

The PCR ran on 60 Vbeta and 13 Jbeta primers. TCRdb keeps only in-frame clones here, not all; method: immunoSEQ multiplex PCR. The profile covers 150,000 to 200,000 clones, with around three quarters appearing a single time and 3.5% to 5% taken by the ten largest. The receptor was isolated from a woman in her 30s in good health and CMV-seropositive. The chain joins TRBV5-6 to TRBJ2-1; D may be TRBD2 (5 bases). What was sequenced was PBMCs. The CDR3 sequence is CASSEGWPSPNYNEQFF. CDR3 bases: TGTGCCAGCAGCGAGGGCTGGCCGTCCCCCAATTACAATGAGCAGTTCTTC.